These 28 T cell receptor beta chains share one sample of origin, sequenced in a study of neoadjuvant nivolumab and ipilimumab in lung cancer. Method: immunoSEQ multiplex PCR; TCRdb's copy keeps in-frame clones and lacks some. This sample yields about 27,000 clones, of which about three quarters are seen a single time; 15% to 20% belongs to the top ten. Sequencing used tumor tissue, obtained after neoadjuvant nivolumab, alone or with ipilimumab, at or shortly before surgery. These TCRs come from an adult with non-small cell lung cancer.

This chain joins TRBV6-5 and TRBJ2-4, with 9 bases fitting TRBD1. Germline lookup yields CDR1 MNHEY and CDR2 SVGAGI. There are 14 residues in the CDR3. The ends lost 2 bases at V and 7 bases at J; junction bases unmatched: 3. The CDR3 bases are TGTGCCAGCAGTTACGGACAGGGGACTAACATTCAGTACTTC. Translating gives CASSYGQGTNIQYF.

The V call is TRBV20-1, the J call TRBJ2-3; D unresolved. Germline CDR1 DFQATT, CDR2 SNEGSKA (reference sequence). V lost 4 bases and J lost 5, with 4 bases in between. The CDR3 is made up of 10 amino acids. DNA for the CDR3: TGCAGTGCTATTGGAGATACGCAGTATTTT. Its protein product is CSAIGDTQYF.

The V call is TRBV18, the J call TRBJ2-2, with D perhaps TRBD1 (5 bases). Germline V gene sequence: CDR1 KGHSH, CDR2 LQKENI. The CDR3 loop spans 14 amino acids. Trimming took 3 bases from V and 6 from J, leaving 11 bases between them. The CDR3 nucleotides are TGTGCCAGCTCACCCCCGGGCAGGGCCGGGGAGCTGTTTTTT. Translated, it gives CASSPPGRAGELFF.

V is TRBV5-1 and J is TRBJ2-5; the match to TRBD1 covers 10 bases. J was trimmed by 2 bases and V by 0 bases; bases with no gene match: 1. Germline V gives CDR1 SGHRS, CDR2 YFSETQ. The CDR3 spans 15 residues. This CDR3 reads CASSLGTGGQETQYF. The CDR3 region has the DNA TGCGCCAGCAGCTTGGGGACAGGGGGACAAGAGACCCAGTACTTC.

The table lists this clone with a count of one. This chain joins TRBV19 and TRBJ1-6; D remains ambiguous. The germline gives CDR1 LNHDA, CDR2 SQIVND (reference sequence). The CDR3 spans 12 residues. The ends were cut back, 5 bases at V and 9 bases at J, with 8 bases in the middle. The CDR3 here is CASSEGFSPLHF. The DNA for the CDR3 is TGTGCCAGTAGTGAAGGATTTTCACCCCTCCACTTT.

The J gene is TRBJ2-7, the V gene TRBV4-2, with 7 positions matching TRBD2. J lost 3 bases, V lost 0 bases, and 8 bases had no gene match. The CDR3 runs 16 residues. Per germline, CDR1 LGHNA and CDR2 YNFKEQ. The CDR3 sequence: CASSQDSLAENYEQYF. CDR3 in DNA: TGTGCCAGCAGCCAAGATAGCCTAGCGGAAAACTACGAGCAGTACTTC.

The genes are TRBV27 and TRBJ1-6; D is ambiguous. Trimming stripped 7 bases from V and 6 bases from J, with 13 bases between. The CDR3 loop spans 14 amino acids. CDR1 MNHEY and CDR2 SMNVEV come from the germline V gene (reference sequence). The CDR3 region is CASTESSFNSPLHF. The CDR3 DNA sequence: TGTGCCAGCACCGAGAGTAGCTTTAATTCACCCCTCCACTTT.

This sequence joins TRBV10-2 and TRBJ2-7, with D possibly called TRBD1 or TRBD2 (6 bases each). The CDR3 extends over 17 amino acids. Germline-derived CDR1 and CDR2 are WSHSY and SAAADI. Trimming removed 4 bases from V and 2 bases from J, with 21 bases in between. The CDR3 bases are TGCGCCAGCAGTGGACGGGGGCACAGGACTACTCCCTACGAGCAGTACTTC. It translates to CASSGRGHRTTPYEQYF.

V usage is TRBV18 and J usage is TRBJ2-7; TRBD1 matches at 8 bases. Germline V gene sequence: CDR1 KGHSH, CDR2 LQKENI. The CDR3 covers 14 residues. The junction had 5 bases not matched to a gene; V was cut back by 3 bases and J by 4 bases. CDR3 sequence: CASSPGTGGYEQYF. The CDR3 coding sequence is TGTGCCAGCTCACCTGGGACAGGTGGTTACGAGCAGTACTTC.

The chain has TRBV29-1 and TRBJ1-1; weak D call: TRBD1 (5 bases). Germline lookup yields CDR1 SQVTM and CDR2 ANQGSEA. The V gene lost 7 bases and the J gene lost 1 base, with 13 bases spanning the gap. The CDR3 runs to 13 residues. The CDR3: CSGATGANTEAFF. The CDR3 DNA follows: TGCAGCGGCGCCACAGGTGCGAACACTGAAGCTTTCTTT.

This sequence joins TRBV6-5 and TRBJ2-7; TRBD2 agrees at 15 bases. The germline CDR1 and CDR2 sequences are MNHEY and SVGAGI. The CDR3 sequence is 14 residues long. J lost 7 bases, V lost 6 bases, and 4 bases had no gene match. The CDR3 DNA is TGTGCCAGCAGGTCCGGACTAGCGGGGGGGGAGCAGTACTTC. This translates into CASRSGLAGGEQYF.

The chain employs TRBV10-3 and TRBJ1-6, with a tentative D call TRBD1 (6 bases). Trimming took off 7 bases at V and 5 bases at J, with 12 bases between the two ends. CDR1 ENHRY and CDR2 SYGVKD come from the germline V gene. This CDR3 is built from 14 residues. CDR3: CAIKQGIDNSPLHF. As DNA, the CDR3 is TGTGCCATCAAACAGGGTATAGATAATTCACCCCTCCACTTT.

The CDR3 reads CASGGTGSNYGYTF. CDR3 bases: TGTGCCAGCGGGGGGACAGGTTCTAACTATGGCTACACCTTC. J is TRBJ1-2 and V is TRBV5-6; TRBD1 matches at 8 bases. The CDR3 sequence is 14 residues long. CDR1 SGHDT and CDR2 YYEEEE come from the germline V gene. Trimming took 7 bases from V and 0 from J; bases not matched to a gene: 5.

The chain couples TRBV7-2 to TRBJ2-3, with D tentatively TRBD2 (6 bases). Trimming removed 2 bases at V and 5 bases at J, with 11 bases between. CDR3 size: 14 residues. The germline V gene has CDR1 SGHTA and CDR2 FQGNSA. This CDR3 is CASSLSGGGDTQYF. The CDR3 DNA is TGTGCCAGCAGCTTAAGTGGGGGAGGAGATACGCAGTATTTT. The full variable domain, with the rest looked up from reference TRBV7-2 and TRBJ2-3, is GAGVSQSPSNKVTEKGKDVELRCDPISGHTALYWYRQSLGQGLEFLIYFQGNSAPDKSGLPSDRFSAERTGGSVSTLTIQRTQQEDSAVYLCASSLSGGGDTQYFGPGTRLTVL.

The chain joins TRBV6-6 to TRBJ2-2; TRBD2 aligns across 8 bases. The junction had 9 bases not matched to a gene; V was cut back by 7 bases and J by 5 bases. Germline CDR1 reads MNHNY; CDR2 reads SVGAGI (reference sequence). This CDR3 region has 15 residues. Here the CDR3 reads CASTPGLGRTGELFF. As DNA, the CDR3 is TGTGCCAGCACCCCGGGACTAGGGCGAACCGGGGAGCTGTTTTTT.

The CDR3 region is CASTPAPYGYTF. DNA for the CDR3: TGTGCCAGCACCCCGGCACCCTATGGCTACACCTTC. V and J are TRBV2 and TRBJ1-2; D ambiguous. The CDR3 contains 12 residues. Looked up from germline, CDR1 is SNHLY and CDR2 is FYNNEI. The ends were cut back, 7 bases at V and 4 bases at J, with 10 bases in the middle. The entire variable domain, with the rest obtained from reference TRBV2 and TRBJ1-2, is as follows: EPEVTQTPSHQVTQMGQEVILRCVPISNHLYFYWYRQILGQKVEFLVSFYNNEISEKSEIFDDQFSVERPDGSNFTLKIRSTKLEDSAMYFCASTPAPYGYTFGSGTRLTVV.

V is TRBV6-1 and J is TRBJ2-6, with D unresolved. The CDR3 covers 15 residues. The V end lost 2 bases, the J end lost 0 bases, and 5 bases lay between the germline ends. Per the germline V gene, CDR1 is MNHNS and CDR2 is SASEGT. The CDR3 region is CASSEWRSGANVLTF. The CDR3 DNA reads as TGTGCCAGCAGTGAATGGCGCTCTGGGGCCAACGTCCTGACTTTC.

This clone occurred a few times. Other nucleotide sequences from this sample produce the same CDR3. V usage is TRBV5-5 and J usage is TRBJ1-5; tentatively, D is TRBD1 (5 bases). The CDR3 has 14 amino acids. V lost 0 bases and J lost 7, with 11 bases in between. From germline, CDR1 is SGHKS and CDR2 YYEKEE (reference sequence). CDR3 amino acids: CASSLAGFGQPQHF. The DNA of the CDR3 is TGTGCCAGCAGCTTGGCAGGGTTTGGGCAGCCCCAGCATTTT. Full variable domain (rest looked up from reference TRBV5-5 and TRBJ1-5): DAGVTQSPTHLIKTRGQQVTLRCSPISGHKSVSWYQQVLGQGPQFIFQYYEKEERGRGNFPDRFSARQFPNYSSELNVNALLLGDSALYLCASSLAGFGQPQHFGDGTRLSIL.

The genes are TRBV7-2 and TRBJ1-1; 7 positions agree with TRBD1. V was pared by 1 base and J by 4 bases, with 6 bases of the junction left unmatched. This CDR3 is 15 amino acids long. In germline, CDR1 is SGHTA, CDR2 FQGNSA. This chain's CDR3 is CASSLGDRESTEAFF. The DNA of the CDR3 is TGTGCCAGCAGCTTAGGTGACAGGGAGAGCACTGAAGCTTTCTTT. The full variable domain, rest sourced from reference TRBV7-2 and TRBJ1-1, is GAGVSQSPSNKVTEKGKDVELRCDPISGHTALYWYRQSLGQGLEFLIYFQGNSAPDKSGLPSDRFSAERTGGSVSTLTIQRTQQEDSAVYLCASSLGDRESTEAFFGQGTRLTVV.

In DNA form, the CDR3 reads TGTGCCAGCAGCTCCGGGACAGGGAATTCACCCCTCCACTTT. Its translation: CASSSGTGNSPLHF. The V call is TRBV11-1, the J call TRBJ1-6; 9 bases agree with TRBD1. V gave up 4 bases and J gave up 7 bases; unmatched junction bases: 2. Germline V lookup: CDR1 SGHAT, CDR2 FQDESV (reference sequence). The CDR3 is 14 amino acids.

This clone has a handful of counts. The chain links TRBV4-2 to TRBJ2-3; the match to TRBD1 covers 11 bases. This CDR3 region has 18 residues. V lost 4 bases and J lost 4; bases outside the gene matches: 13. Per the germline V gene, CDR1 is LGHNA and CDR2 is YNFKEQ. CDR3 nucleotide sequence: TGTGCCAGCAGCCTCTCTCTGGGGGGACAGGGGGGAGCAGATACGCAGTATTTT. Its protein is CASSLSLGGQGGADTQYF.

This chain joins TRBV28 and TRBJ2-7; D is uncertain. The CDR3 is 15 amino acids. Germline V gene lookup returns CDR1 MDHEN and CDR2 SYDVKM. V lost 6 bases and J 4 bases, leaving 19 bases between the germline ends. The CDR3 nucleotides are TGTGCCAGCAGCCCCCTCGACGGAGCCCCTTACGAGCAGTACTTC. This translates into CASSPLDGAPYEQYF. Supplemented by reference TRBV28 and TRBJ2-7, the full variable domain reads DVKVTQSSRYLVKRTGEKVFLECVQDMDHENMFWYRQDPGLGLRLIYFSYDVKMKEKGDIPEGYSVSREKKERFSLILESASTNQTSMYLCASSPLDGAPYEQYFGPGTRLTVT.

The chain links TRBV30 to TRBJ2-2; D gene uncertain. The CDR3 is 15 residues long. V was shortened by 3 bases and J by 0 bases, with 11 bases between the two germline ends. CDR1 GTSNPN and CDR2 SVGIG come from the germline V gene (reference sequence). The CDR3 reads CAWRSRASNTGELFF. The CDR3 DNA is TGTGCCTGGAGAAGTAGGGCGTCGAACACCGGGGAGCTGTTTTTT.

This clone was recorded a few times. The V gene is TRBV5-5, the J gene TRBJ1-6; D call uncertain. This CDR3 comprises 14 residues. The germline gives CDR1 SGHKS, CDR2 YYEKEE (reference sequence). V lost 2 bases to trimming and J lost 5 bases, with 8 bases between them. Here the CDR3 reads CASSFGTDNSPLHF. The CDR3 nucleotides read TGTGCCAGCAGCTTCGGCACGGATAATTCACCCCTCCACTTT.

The chain combines TRBV6-6 with TRBJ2-3, with D possibly matching TRBD1 (6 bases). The V and J ends lost 5 bases and 3 bases respectively, with 12 bases between them. The V gene's germline CDR1 is MNHNY and CDR2 SVGAGI (reference sequence). CDR3 size: 14 residues. CDR3 region: CASSLGTRTDTQYF. The CDR3 DNA reads TGTGCCAGCAGTCTGGGGACACGAACAGATACGCAGTATTTT.

The chain's CDR3 is CASSPIRDRGKETQYF. The CDR3, as DNA: TGTGCCAGCTCACCTATCCGGGACAGGGGAAAAGAGACCCAGTACTTC. This chain connects TRBV18 to TRBJ2-5, with TRBD1 matching 10 bases. The length of the CDR3 is 16 residues. V lost 3 bases, J lost 3 bases, and 7 bases stayed unmatched. CDR1 is KGHSH, CDR2 LQKENI, per germline. The variable domain in full, completed from reference TRBV18 and TRBJ2-5, reads NAGVMQNPRHLVRRRGQEARLRCSPMKGHSHVYWYRQLPEEGLKFMVYLQKENIIDESGMPKERFSAEFPKEGPSILRIQQVVRGDSAAYFCASSPIRDRGKETQYFGPGTRLLVL.

This rearrangement joins TRBV6-5 to TRBJ2-1; maybe TRBD2 (5 bases). CDR1 and CDR2 from the germline V gene are MNHEY and SVGAGI. The CDR3 is made up of 13 amino acids. V shed 0 bases and J shed 7 bases, with 7 bases lying between them. The DNA for the CDR3 is TGTGCCAGCAGTTACTCAAGACTAAATGAGCAGTTCTTC. Its translation: CASSYSRLNEQFF.

The rearrangement links TRBV6-6 to TRBJ2-3; D gene uncertain. CDR1 and CDR2 (germline): MNHNY, SVGAGI (reference sequence). The CDR3 contains 13 residues. The ends were cut back, 6 bases at V and 4 bases at J, with 11 bases in the middle. The CDR3: CASSLGASDTQYF. The CDR3 coding sequence is TGTGCCAGCAGCTTAGGAGCGTCAGATACGCAGTATTTT.